Listed here are 11 T cell receptor beta chains from one sample, sequenced in a study of Graves' ophthalmopathy and Graves' hyperthyroidism. RNA served as the template for amplifying TCR beta CDR3 regions. Amplification began with first-round RT-PCR using HTBI primers, then second-round multiplex PCR was performed. One entry per CDR3 protein, called by TCRdb with MiXCR from the multiplex PCR reads. The profile covers over a million distinct CDR3 sequences, with about 38% appearing a single time and more than 9.5% taken by the ten largest. Source material: peripheral blood or thyroid tissue (not recorded which). These TCRs come from an adult man with Graves' hyperthyroidism.

There are many counts of this clonotype. This chain links TRBV5-1 with TRBJ1-1; 8 bases fit TRBD1. After removal of 0 bases from V and 3 bases from J, the junction contained 4 bases not matched to a gene. This CDR3 comprises 15 residues. Germline values: CDR1 SGHRS, CDR2 YFSETQ. This CDR3 is CASSLDGQGDTEAFF. Here the CDR3 DNA reads TGCGCCAGCAGCTTGGACGGACAGGGAGACACTGAAGCTTTCTTT.

The chain joins TRBV15 to TRBJ1-2; no clear D. The V and J ends lost 5 bases and 7 bases respectively, with 17 bases between them. The length of the CDR3 is 14 residues. Germline loops: CDR1 LNHNV, CDR2 YYDKDF (reference sequence). CDR3 sequence reads: CATSVRLGVAGYTF. The CDR3 DNA is TGTGCCACCAGCGTACGACTTGGGGTGGCTGGCTACACCTTC.

This clonotype has just a few counts. The J gene is TRBJ2-5, the V gene TRBV15; tentatively, D is TRBD1 (5 bases). This CDR3 contains 15 residues. V shed 1 base and J shed 4 bases, with 13 bases lying between them. The germline gives CDR1 LNHNV, CDR2 YYDKDF (reference sequence). Here the CDR3 DNA reads TGTGCCACCAGCAGAGGGTCTCAGGGTGTAGAGACCCAGTACTTC. Amino acid sequence: CATSRGSQGVETQYF.

In this sample, this clonotype turned up a few times. The J gene is TRBJ2-7, the V gene TRBV6-1; TRBD2 matches 10 bases. Per the germline V gene, CDR1 is MNHNS and CDR2 is SASEGT. With V trimmed by 8 bases and J by 4 bases, 8 bases remained unmatched. This CDR3 comprises 14 residues. The CDR3 DNA reads TGTGCCAGCGGGAAGCGGGAGGGAGGTTACGAGCAGTACTTC. Its translation is CASGKREGGYEQYF.

This clonotype came up a few times. The chain carries TRBV4-2 and TRBJ1-4, with 7 positions matching TRBD1. The CDR3 consists of 18 residues. Looked up from germline, CDR1 is LGHNA and CDR2 is YNFKEQ. V lost 0 bases to trimming and J lost 6 bases; unmatched junction nucleotides: 13. CDR3 DNA: TGTGCCAGCAGCCAAGAGCCGGGACAGCCTCTTACTGATGAAAAACTGTTTTTT. Its translation is CASSQEPGQPLTDEKLFF.

The table lists this clonotype with many counts. J is TRBJ1-5 and V is TRBV2; D uncertain. The germline V gene encodes CDR1 SNHLY and CDR2 FYNNEI. Trimming took 1 base from V and 5 from J, leaving 9 bases between them. The CDR3 spans 14 residues. For the CDR3, the DNA is TGTGCCAGCAGTGAAGGTGCTAAGGATCAGCCCCAGCATTTT. Its translation: CASSEGAKDQPQHF.

The sample holds one count of this clonotype. The V gene is TRBV19, the J gene TRBJ1-2; D not certain. The V gene's germline CDR1 is LNHDA and CDR2 SQIVND (reference sequence). V was pared by 4 bases and J by 6 bases, with 6 bases between. The CDR3 extends over 11 amino acids. The CDR3 sequence: CASSKRDGYTF. In DNA form, the CDR3 reads TGTGCCAGTAGTAAACGGGATGGCTACACCTTC.

As regards this clonotype: One end of the junction does not line up with germline, which may come from a read error. J is TRBJ2-7 and V is TRBV10-2; 12 bases fit TRBD2. CDR3 length: 12 amino acids. The germline gives CDR1 WSHSY, CDR2 SAAADI. The CDR3 region has the DNA TGTGCCAGACTAGCGGGAGAGGAGGAGCAGTACTTC. Its protein product is CARLAGEEEQYF.

The genes are TRBV19 and TRBJ2-5; D gene uncertain. Germline-derived CDR1 and CDR2 are LNHDA and SQIVND (reference sequence). The CDR3 runs 12 residues. The V gene lost 4 bases and the J gene lost 3 bases, with 6 bases spanning the gap. DNA of the CDR3: TGTGCCAGTAGTAGGCCCAAAGAGACCCAGTACTTC. Protein sequence: CASSRPKETQYF.

This clonotype was seen at least ten times. CDR3 loop: CSVEMDSGSGANVLTF. The CDR3 DNA sequence: TGCAGCGTTGAGATGGACAGCGGCTCTGGGGCCAACGTCCTGACTTTC. J is TRBJ2-6 and V is TRBV29-1; possible D gene TRBD1, 6 bases. The length of the CDR3 is 16 residues. Germline values: CDR1 SQVTM, CDR2 ANQGSEA. The V and J ends lost 3 bases and 0 bases respectively, with 12 bases between them.

This chain uses TRBV10-2 with TRBJ1-6; D remains unclear. This CDR3 has 13 amino acids. V lost 1 base to trimming and J lost 10 bases, with 8 bases between them. Germline CDR1 reads WSHSY; CDR2 reads SAAADI. The DNA for the CDR3 is TGCGCCAGCAGTGAGTATGGCGGATCACCCCTCCACTTT. Amino acid sequence: CASSEYGGSPLHF.